This is a list of T cell receptor beta chains from one sample in a study of control samples from healthy donors and cancer patients. Assay used: immunoSEQ multiplex PCR; TCRdb lists only in-frame clones, some missing. Of some 130,000 clones listed, 88% were seen once; the top ten hold roughly 3.2%. The sequenced sample was blood. The source of these receptors is a man aged 40-50 years in good health. CDR3s include the opening cysteine and the closing phenylalanine or tryptophan. A D gene is named only where the DNA matches it firmly. A clone size is listed for some rows: how often the clone was seen (once, few, many), or a class if it is expanded.

d_gene	len	abundance	v_gene	j_gene	CDR3nt	CDR3aa
.	13	.	TRBV29-1	TRBJ1-4	TGCAGCGGGGTGGAGGCCTTTAATGAAAAACTGTTTTTT	CSGVEAFNEKLFF
TRBD1	15	once	TRBV2	TRBJ2-2	TGTGCCAGCACCACGGGACAGGTGAACACCGGGGAGCTGTTTTTT	CASTTGQVNTGELFF
TRBD2	17	.	TRBV5-1	TRBJ2-2	TGCGCCAGCGGCTTGGGGACTGGCGGGGGGGCCGACGGGGAGCTGTTTTTT	CASGLGTGGGADGELFF
.	14	.	TRBV14	TRBJ2-4	TGTGCCAGCAGCACCCAGATAGCCAAAAACATTCAGTACTTC	CASSTQIAKNIQYF
.	14	once	TRBV28	TRBJ2-1	TGTGCCAGCAGTGACAGCAATACCTACAATGAGCAGTTCTTC	CASSDSNTYNEQFF
TRBD1	17	.	TRBV24-1	TRBJ2-5	TGTGCCACCAGTGATTCGAAGTACAGGGGTTCGCTTGAGACCCAGTACTTC	CATSDSKYRGSLETQYF
.	14	.	TRBV25-1	TRBJ2-3	TGTGCCAGCAGTGAGAAGGGCAGCACAGATACGCAGTATTTT	CASSEKGSTDTQYF
.	15	.	TRBV19	TRBJ1-2	TGTGCCAGTAGTGCCCTTGAGCGGGGAAACTATGGCTACACCTTC	CASSALERGNYGYTF
TRBD1	15	.	TRBV6-6	TRBJ1-6	TGTGCCAGCAGTTATTCCTTGGACAGGGTCTCACCCCTCCACTTT	CASSYSLDRVSPLHF
.	15	.	TRBV21-1	TRBJ2-1	TGTGCCAGCAGCAAAGGGATAGAACCCTACAATGAGCAGTTCTTC	CASSKGIEPYNEQFF
.	13	.	TRBV2	TRBJ1-1	TGTGCCAGCAGTGAAAACAGGAACACTGAAGCTTTCTTT	CASSENRNTEAFF
.	12	.	TRBV19	TRBJ1-2	TGTGCCAGTAGTCCGGGGGGCCGGGGCTACACCTTC	CASSPGGRGYTF
.	13	.	TRBV24-1	TRBJ2-3	TGTGCCACCAGTGACCCCCCCACAGATACGCAGTATTTT	CATSDPPTDTQYF
.	13	.	TRBV19	TRBJ1-3	TGTGCCAGTAGTCGATTGACAGTGAACACCATATATTTT	CASSRLTVNTIYF
.	15	.	TRBV23-1	TRBJ2-2	TGCGCCAGCAGTCCATTCCGAGGGTTCACCGGGGAGCTGTTTTTT	CASSPFRGFTGELFF
.	15	few	TRBV7-3	TRBJ1-2	TGTGCCAGCAGCCAGAATTCGGTTAATAACTATGGCTACACCTTC	CASSQNSVNNYGYTF
TRBD1	14	.	TRBV27	TRBJ1-6	TGTGCCAGCAGTTTAGACAGGGATAATTCACCCCTCCACTTT	CASSLDRDNSPLHF
.	18	.	TRBV5-1	TRBJ2-5	TGCGCCAGCAGCTTGTATGCGTTTGAGACCCAGATGGGAGAGACCCAGTACTTC	CASSLYAFETQMGETQYF
.	14	.	TRBV25-1	TRBJ2-5	TGTGCCAGCAAACGAGGGGGGGCAGGTGAGACCCAGTACTTC	CASKRGGAGETQYF
TRBD1	13	.	TRBV27	TRBJ2-7	TGTGCCAGCAGTTCCGTGACAGGGAACGAGCAGTACTTC	CASSSVTGNEQYF
.	13	.	TRBV6-5	TRBJ1-1	TGTGCCAGCAGTACCTCCCAAGGCGGTGAAGCTTTCTTT	CASSTSQGGEAFF
.	12	.	TRBV12-3/TRBV12-4	TRBJ2-7	TGTGCCAGCAGCGCGACTATTCCCGAGCAGTACTTC	CASSATIPEQYF
.	15	.	TRBV25-1	TRBJ2-1	TGTGCCAGCAGTGAATCGGGTCTTAACTACAATGAGCAGTTCTTC	CASSESGLNYNEQFF
.	14	.	TRBV3-1/TRBV3-2	TRBJ1-2	TGTGCCAGCAGCCCCACCGGCCAGGGCTATGGCTACACCTTC	CASSPTGQGYGYTF
.	18	.	TRBV3-1/TRBV3-2	TRBJ2-6	TGTGCCAGCAGCCCCCGGAAAGGGTCATACTCTGGGGCCAACGTCCTGACTTTC	CASSPRKGSYSGANVLTF
TRBD2	19	.	TRBV29-1	TRBJ2-1	TGCAGCGTTCAACCCCGACTAGCGGGGGGCATCCACATACGCAATGAGCAGTTCTTC	CSVQPRLAGGIHIRNEQFF
TRBD1	15	.	TRBV3-1/TRBV3-2	TRBJ1-1	TGTGCCAGCAGCCCCCGGACAGGGGGCAACACTGAAGCTTTCTTT	CASSPRTGGNTEAFF
.	14	.	TRBV3-1/TRBV3-2	TRBJ2-5	TGTGCCAGCAGCCAAGTGGAGACTCAAGAGACCCAGTACTTC	CASSQVETQETQYF
.	16	.	TRBV18	TRBJ2-4	TGTGCCAGCTCACCACCGGTGGCAGGCGGGAAAAACATTCAGTACTTC	CASSPPVAGGKNIQYF
TRBD1	15	.	TRBV30	TRBJ1-1	TGTGCCTGGATCCCACAGGGGGTATTGAACACTGAAGCTTTCTTT	CAWIPQGVLNTEAFF
.	14	few	TRBV24-1	TRBJ2-7	TGTGCCACCAGTGAAGGGCAGGGGTCTGACGAGCAGTACTTC	CATSEGQGSDEQYF
TRBD2	17	.	TRBV24-1	TRBJ2-5	TGTGCCACCAGTGATTCCAGGACTAGCGGGGAGCAAGAGACCCAGTACTTC	CATSDSRTSGEQETQYF
.	13	few	TRBV30	TRBJ1-5	TGTGCCTGGAGTGTAGACGAGAATCAGCCCCAGCATTTT	CAWSVDENQPQHF
.	13	.	TRBV2	TRBJ2-1	TGTGCCAGCAGTGAAAGACTTTACAATGAGCAGTTCTTC	CASSERLYNEQFF
TRBD1	15	.	TRBV18	TRBJ2-2	TGTGCCAGCTCACCGGGGGACAGGCCCACCGGGGAGCTGTTTTTT	CASSPGDRPTGELFF